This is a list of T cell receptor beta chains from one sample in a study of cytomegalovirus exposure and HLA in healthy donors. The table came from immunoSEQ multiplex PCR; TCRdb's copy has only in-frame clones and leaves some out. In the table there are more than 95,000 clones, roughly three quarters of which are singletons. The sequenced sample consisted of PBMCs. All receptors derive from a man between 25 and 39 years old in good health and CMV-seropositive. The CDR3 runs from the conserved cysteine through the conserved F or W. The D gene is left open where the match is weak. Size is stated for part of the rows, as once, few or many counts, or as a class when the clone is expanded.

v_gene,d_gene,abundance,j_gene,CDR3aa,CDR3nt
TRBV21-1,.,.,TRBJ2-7,CASSKVGAGYSYEQYF,TGTGCCAGCAGCAAAGTTGGGGCGGGATACTCCTACGAGCAGTACTTC
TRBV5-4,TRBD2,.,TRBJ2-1,CASSPGLAGLTYNEQFF,TGTGCCAGCAGCCCCGGACTAGCGGGCCTCACCTACAATGAGCAGTTCTTC
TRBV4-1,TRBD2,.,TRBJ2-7,CASSRGLAGGISYEQYF,TGCGCCAGCAGTCGGGGACTAGCGGGAGGAATCTCCTACGAGCAGTACTTC
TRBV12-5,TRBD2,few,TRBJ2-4,CASGLVIPVHRTSGSLLAKNIQYF,TGTGCTAGTGGTTTGGTAATCCCGGTTCACCGGACTAGCGGGAGCTTACTAGCCAAAAACATTCAGTACTTC
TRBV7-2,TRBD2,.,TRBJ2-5,CASSLPGLAGGRYF,TGTGCCAGCAGCTTACCGGGACTAGCGGGAGGGAGGTACTTC
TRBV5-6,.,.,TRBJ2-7,CASGGRGGAYEQYF,TGTGCCAGCGGGGGGAGGGGGGGAGCCTACGAGCAGTACTTC
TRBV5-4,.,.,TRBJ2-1,CASSPTRGSYNEQFF,TGTGCCAGCAGCCCTACACGGGGGAGTTACAATGAGCAGTTCTTC
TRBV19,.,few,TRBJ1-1,CAVRGLQAFF,TGTGCCGTCAGGGGTCTGCAGGCTTTCTTT
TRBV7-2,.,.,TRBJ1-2,CASSFDGSRFGYTF,TGTGCCAGCAGCTTCGACGGTAGCAGATTTGGGTACACCTTC
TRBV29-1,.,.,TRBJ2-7,CSVAFSGFSYEQYF,TGCAGCGTTGCTTTCAGCGGATTCTCCTACGAGCAGTACTTC
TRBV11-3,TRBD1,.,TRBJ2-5,CASSSDRGETQYF,TGTGCCAGCAGCTCCGACAGGGGCGAGACCCAGTACTTC
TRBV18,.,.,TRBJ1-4,CASSPTGGREKLFF,TGTGCCAGCTCACCGACGGGGGGCAGGGAAAAACTGTTTTTT
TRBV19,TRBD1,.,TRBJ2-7,CASRPGQGLLYEQYF,TGTGCCAGTAGACCCGGACAGGGATTATTGTACGAGCAGTACTTC
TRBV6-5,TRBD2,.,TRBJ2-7,CASKGTSSYEQYF,TGTGCCAGTAAGGGGACTAGTTCTTACGAGCAGTACTTC
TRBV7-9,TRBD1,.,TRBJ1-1,CASSPPGQGISEAFF,TGTGCCAGCAGCCCGCCGGGACAGGGGATCTCTGAAGCTTTCTTT
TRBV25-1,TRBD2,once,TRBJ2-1,CASSEILIAGGNNEQFF,TGTGCCAGCAGTGAAATTCTCATAGCGGGAGGTAACAATGAGCAGTTCTTC
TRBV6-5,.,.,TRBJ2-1,CASSPGLAKSNEQFF,TGTGCCAGCAGCCCCGGGCTAGCGAAGTCCAATGAGCAGTTCTTC
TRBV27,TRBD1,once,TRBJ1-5,CASSSTGGGQPQHF,TGTGCCAGCAGTTCCACAGGGGGGGGTCAGCCCCAGCATTTT
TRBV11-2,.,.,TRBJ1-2,CASSSSGGYTF,TGTGCCAGCAGCTCTTCCGGTGGCTACACCTTC
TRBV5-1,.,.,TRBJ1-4,CASSPLGQGLATNEKLFF,TGCGCCAGCAGCCCGCTGGGGCAGGGACTGGCAACTAATGAAAAACTGTTTTTT
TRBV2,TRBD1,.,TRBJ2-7,CASRRTGGEQYF,TGTGCCAGCAGGCGGACAGGGGGCGAGCAGTACTTC
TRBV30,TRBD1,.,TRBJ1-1,CAWIMGQGQFEDTEAFF,TGTGCCTGGATTATGGGACAGGGGCAGTTCGAGGACACTGAAGCTTTCTTT
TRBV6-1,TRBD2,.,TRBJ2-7,CASLAGGFLEQYF,TGTGCCAGTTTAGCGGGAGGGTTTCTCGAGCAGTACTTC
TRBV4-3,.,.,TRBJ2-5,CASSQVGGSQETQYF,TGCGCCAGCAGCCAAGTTGGGGGCTCTCAAGAGACCCAGTACTTC
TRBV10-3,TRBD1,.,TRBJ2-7,CASHRDRAYEQYF,TGTGCCAGCCACCGGGACAGAGCCTACGAGCAGTACTTC
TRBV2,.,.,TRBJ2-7,CASSEAGEAYGQYF,TGTGCCAGCAGTGAAGCGGGAGAAGCCTACGGGCAGTACTTC
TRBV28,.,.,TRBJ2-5,CASSEGLGWETQYF,TGTGCCAGCAGTGAGGGTTTGGGTTGGGAGACCCAGTACTTC
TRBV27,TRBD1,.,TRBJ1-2,CASSLTGYYYGYTF,TGTGCCAGCAGTTTGACAGGGTACTACTATGGCTACACCTTC
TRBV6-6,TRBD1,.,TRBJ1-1,CASSYEGASNTEAFF,TGTGCCAGCAGTTACGAGGGGGCTTCGAACACTGAAGCTTTCTTT
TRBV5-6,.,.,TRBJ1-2,CASSLERIYGYTF,TGTGCCAGCAGCTTGGAGCGGATTTATGGCTACACCTTC
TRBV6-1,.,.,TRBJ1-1,CASSKDRSTEAFF,TGTGCCAGCAGTAAAGACAGGAGCACTGAAGCTTTCTTT
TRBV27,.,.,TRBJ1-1,CASSRLKGGTEAFF,TGTGCCAGCAGTCGACTCAAGGGAGGCACTGAAGCTTTCTTT
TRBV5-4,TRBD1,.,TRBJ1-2,CASRQGQGGVYGYTF,TGTGCCAGCAGACAGGGACAGGGGGGGGTCTATGGCTACACCTTC
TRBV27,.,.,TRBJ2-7,CASSLSGSQTGQYF,TGTGCCAGCAGTTTATCCGGGTCCCAAACCGGGCAGTACTTC
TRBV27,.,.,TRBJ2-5,CASRATGNYQETQYF,TGTGCCAGCAGGGCCACAGGCAACTACCAAGAGACCCAGTACTTC
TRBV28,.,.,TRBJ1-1,CASSLPGQSISVAFF,TGTGCCAGCAGTTTACCCGGACAGTCCATTTCGGTAGCTTTCTTT
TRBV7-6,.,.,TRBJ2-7,CASSSTSSYEQYF,TGTGCCAGCAGCTCGACTAGCTCCTACGAGCAGTACTTC
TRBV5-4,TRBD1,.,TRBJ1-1,CASSLGGGTGQVTEAFF,TGTGCCAGCAGCTTGGGCGGGGGGACAGGGCAGGTGACTGAAGCTTTCTTT
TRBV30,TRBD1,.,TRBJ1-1,CAWYQGARTEAFF,TGTGCCTGGTATCAGGGGGCGCGGACTGAAGCTTTCTTT
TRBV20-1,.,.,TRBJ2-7,CSAGAVYEQYF,TGCAGTGCGGGGGCCGTATACGAGCAGTACTTC
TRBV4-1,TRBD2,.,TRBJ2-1,CASSQEPGPGLARGAGISEQFF,TGCGCCAGCAGCCAAGAACCGGGGCCGGGACTAGCGAGAGGGGCAGGAATTAGCGAGCAGTTCTTC
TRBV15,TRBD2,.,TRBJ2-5,CATSLRGGSSVETQYF,TGTGCCACCAGCTTACGGGGCGGGAGTAGCGTGGAGACCCAGTACTTC
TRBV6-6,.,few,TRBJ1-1,CASSLGDTEAFF,TGTGCCAGCAGTCTCGGGGACACTGAAGCTTTCTTT
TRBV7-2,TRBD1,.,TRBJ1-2,CASSLGTGSYGYTF,TGTGCCAGCAGCTTGGGGACAGGCTCCTATGGCTACACCTTC
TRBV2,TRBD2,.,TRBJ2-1,CASSPTSGIYNEQFF,TGTGCCAGCAGTCCTACTAGCGGGATCTACAATGAGCAGTTCTTC
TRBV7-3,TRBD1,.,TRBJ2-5,CASSWTGGETQYF,TGTGCCAGCAGCTGGACAGGGGGAGAGACCCAGTACTTC
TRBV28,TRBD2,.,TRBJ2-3,CASTPRDYRDTQYF,TGTGCCAGCACCCCCCGGGACTATCGAGATACGCAGTATTTT
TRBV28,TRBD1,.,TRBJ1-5,CASSSRQGVRNQPQHF,TGTGCCAGCAGTTCCCGCCAGGGGGTTCGTAATCAGCCCCAGCATTTT
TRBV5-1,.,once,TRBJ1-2,CASSSQGHGYTF,TGCGCCAGCAGCTCACAGGGACATGGCTACACCTTC
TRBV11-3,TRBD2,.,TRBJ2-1,CASSEGLELNEQFF,TGTGCCAGCAGCGAGGGACTAGAGTTGAATGAGCAGTTCTTC
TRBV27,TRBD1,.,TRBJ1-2,CASRQGDRAGYTF,TGTGCCAGCAGGCAAGGGGACAGGGCTGGCTACACCTTC
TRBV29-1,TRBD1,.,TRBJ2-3,CSVRPGQGMPDTQYF,TGCAGCGTCCGACCGGGACAGGGGATGCCAGATACGCAGTATTTT
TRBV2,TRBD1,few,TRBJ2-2,CASSKGTGGSLGELFF,TGTGCCAGCAGTAAGGGAACAGGGGGATCTCTCGGGGAGCTGTTTTTT
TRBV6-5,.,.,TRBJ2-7,CASSYYSGTQAYEQYF,TGTGCCAGCAGTTACTACTCCGGGACTCAGGCCTACGAGCAGTACTTC
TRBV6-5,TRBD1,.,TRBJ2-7,CASRDRGLTYEQYF,TGTGCCAGCAGGGACAGGGGACTCACCTACGAGCAGTACTTC
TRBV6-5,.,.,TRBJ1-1,CASSYGRKNTEAFF,TGTGCCAGCAGTTACGGCAGAAAGAACACTGAAGCTTTCTTT